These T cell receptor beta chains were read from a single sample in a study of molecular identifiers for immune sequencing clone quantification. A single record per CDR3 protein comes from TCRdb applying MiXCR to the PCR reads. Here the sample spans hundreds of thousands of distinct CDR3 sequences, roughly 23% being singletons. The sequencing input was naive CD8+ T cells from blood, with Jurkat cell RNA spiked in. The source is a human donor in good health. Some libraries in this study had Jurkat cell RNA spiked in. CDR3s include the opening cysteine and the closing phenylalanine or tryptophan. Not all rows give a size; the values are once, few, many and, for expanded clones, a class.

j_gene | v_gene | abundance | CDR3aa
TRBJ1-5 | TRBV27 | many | CASSQTGYNQPQHF
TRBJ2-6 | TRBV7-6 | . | CASSSARDSGANVLTF
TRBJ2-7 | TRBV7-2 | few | CASSLERTGSYEQYF
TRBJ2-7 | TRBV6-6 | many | CASSYPGGQTYEQYF
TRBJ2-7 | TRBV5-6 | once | CASSPGPVGYVQYF
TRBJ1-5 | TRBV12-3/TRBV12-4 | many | CASSLFLGGSNQPQHF
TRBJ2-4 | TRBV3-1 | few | CASSPTLAGSKNIQYF
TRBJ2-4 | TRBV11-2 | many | CASSSENIQYF
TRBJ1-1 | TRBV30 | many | CAWGEMNTEAFF
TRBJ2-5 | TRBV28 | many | CASSPRRETQYF
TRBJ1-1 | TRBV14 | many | CASSLYSGRVNTEAFF
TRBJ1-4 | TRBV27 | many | CASRQTGGDEKLFF
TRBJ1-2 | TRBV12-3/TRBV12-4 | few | CASSSGDYYGYTF
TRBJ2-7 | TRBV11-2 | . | CASSSGEKYEQYF